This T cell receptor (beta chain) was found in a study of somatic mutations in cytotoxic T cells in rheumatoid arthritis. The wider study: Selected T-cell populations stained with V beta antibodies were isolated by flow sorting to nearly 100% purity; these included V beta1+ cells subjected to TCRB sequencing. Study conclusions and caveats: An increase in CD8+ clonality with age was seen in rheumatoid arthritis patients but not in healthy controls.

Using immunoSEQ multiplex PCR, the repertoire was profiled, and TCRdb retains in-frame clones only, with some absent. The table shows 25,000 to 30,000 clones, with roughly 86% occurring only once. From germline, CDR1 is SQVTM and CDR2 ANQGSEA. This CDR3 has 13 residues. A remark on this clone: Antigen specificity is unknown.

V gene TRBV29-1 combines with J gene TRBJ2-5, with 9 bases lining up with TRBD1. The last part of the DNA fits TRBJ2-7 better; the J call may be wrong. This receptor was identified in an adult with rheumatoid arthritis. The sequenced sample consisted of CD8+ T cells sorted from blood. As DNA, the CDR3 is TGCAGCGCGGACAGGGGATCTGGGTACGAGCAGTACTTC. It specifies CSADRGSGYEQYF.